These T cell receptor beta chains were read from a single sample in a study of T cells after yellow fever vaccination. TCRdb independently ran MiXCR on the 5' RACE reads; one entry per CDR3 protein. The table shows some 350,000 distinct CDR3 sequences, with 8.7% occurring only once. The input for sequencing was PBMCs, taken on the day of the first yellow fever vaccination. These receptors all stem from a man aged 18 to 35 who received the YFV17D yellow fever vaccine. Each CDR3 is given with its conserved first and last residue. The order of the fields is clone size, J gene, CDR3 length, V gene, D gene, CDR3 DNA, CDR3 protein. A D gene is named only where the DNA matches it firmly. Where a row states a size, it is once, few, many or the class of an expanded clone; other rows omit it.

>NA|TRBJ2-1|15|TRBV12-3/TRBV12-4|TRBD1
TGTGCCAGCAGACCAACCGGACAGGTATACAATGAGCAGTTCTTC
CASRPTGQVYNEQFF
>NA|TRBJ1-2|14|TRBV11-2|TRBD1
TGTGCCAGCAGCAACAGGGGGCTTCACTATGGCTACACCTTC
CASSNRGLHYGYTF
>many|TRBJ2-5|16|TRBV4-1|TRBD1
TGCGCCAGCAGCCAAGTATCACAGGGGTTACAAGAGACCCAGTACTTC
CASSQVSQGLQETQYF
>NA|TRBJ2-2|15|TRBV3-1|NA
TGTGCCAGCAGCCAAGTCAACACTAACACCGGGGAGCTGTTTTTT
CASSQVNTNTGELFF
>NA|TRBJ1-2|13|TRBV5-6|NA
TGTGCCAGCATCCAGTCGGGAACTGATGGCTACACCTTC
CASIQSGTDGYTF
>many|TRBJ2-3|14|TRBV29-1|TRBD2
TGCAGCGTTGATATCGGGGGGTTAACGGATACGCAGTATTTT
CSVDIGGLTDTQYF
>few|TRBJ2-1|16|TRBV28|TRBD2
TGTGCCAGCAGTCCACGGCGGGGGATCGTTATCAATGAGCAGTTCTTC
CASSPRRGIVINEQFF
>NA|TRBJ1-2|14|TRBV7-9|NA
TGTGCCAGCAGCGTGGGACTGGGGATGAGCGGCTACACCTTC
CASSVGLGMSGYTF
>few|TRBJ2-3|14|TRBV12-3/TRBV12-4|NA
TGTGCCAGCACGCTACTACTGGAGACAGATACGCAGTATTTT
CASTLLLETDTQYF
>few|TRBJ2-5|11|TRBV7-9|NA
TGTGCCAGCAGTTCCCTGGGCACCCAGTACTTC
CASSSLGTQYF
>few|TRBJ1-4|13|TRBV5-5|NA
TGTGCCAGCAGCTTGGAAGGGAATGAAAAACTGTTTTTT
CASSLEGNEKLFF
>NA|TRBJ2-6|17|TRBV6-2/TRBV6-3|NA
TGTGCCAGCAGTTACCTCCCCACTCCCACTGGGGCCAACGTCCTGACTTTC
CASSYLPTPTGANVLTF
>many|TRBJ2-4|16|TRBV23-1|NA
TGCGCCAGCAGTCAATCGAGGGTTCAGGGTATCAACATTCAGTACTTC
CASSQSRVQGINIQYF
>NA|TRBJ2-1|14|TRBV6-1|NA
TGTGCCAGCACGTGGATGGAAGGGGATAATGAGCAGTTCTTC
CASTWMEGDNEQFF
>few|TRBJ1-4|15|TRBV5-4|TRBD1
TGTGCCAGCAGCACCAGACAGGGGGGAAATGAAAAACTGTTTTTT
CASSTRQGGNEKLFF
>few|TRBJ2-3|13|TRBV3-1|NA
TGTGCCAGCAGCCGATCCATACAAGATACGCAGTATTTT
CASSRSIQDTQYF
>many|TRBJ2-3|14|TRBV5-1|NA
TGCGCCAGCAGCTTTGGGACTTCGCCAGATACGCAGTATTTT
CASSFGTSPDTQYF
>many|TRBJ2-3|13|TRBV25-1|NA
TGTGCCAGCAGTGAATCGTCCCGAGGCACGCAGTATTTT
CASSESSRGTQYF
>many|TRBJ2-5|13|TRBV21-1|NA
TGTGCCCGGCAGAGGGGGACGAAAGAGACCCAGTACTTC
CARQRGTKETQYF
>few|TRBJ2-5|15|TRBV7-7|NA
TGTGCTAGCAGCTTAGTATCAAACAGGGAAGAGACCCAGTACTTC
CASSLVSNREETQYF
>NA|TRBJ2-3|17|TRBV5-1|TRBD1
TGCGCCAGCAGCTCGACAAGGACAGGGGAGTTCATAGATACGCAGTATTTT
CASSSTRTGEFIDTQYF
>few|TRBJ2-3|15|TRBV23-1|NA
TGCGCCAGCAGTCAACCAGGAGGACGGAGGGATACGCAGTATTTT
CASSQPGGRRDTQYF
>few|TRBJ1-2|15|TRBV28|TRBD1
TGTGCCAGCAGTTCCGGACAGGGAGGACACTATGGCTACACCTTC
CASSSGQGGHYGYTF
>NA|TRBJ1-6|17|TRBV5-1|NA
TGCGCCAGCAGCTTGGGGCCTCCGGGACCCCATAATTCACCCCTCCACTTT
CASSLGPPGPHNSPLHF
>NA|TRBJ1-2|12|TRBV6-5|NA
TGTGCCAGCAGACCGGGCAACTATGGCTACACCTTC
CASRPGNYGYTF
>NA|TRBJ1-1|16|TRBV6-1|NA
TGTGCCAGCACCGGGGCCTCCGGAGTCTCGTACACTGAAGCTTTCTTT
CASTGASGVSYTEAFF
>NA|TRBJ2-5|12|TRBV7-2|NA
TGTGCCAGCAGCACCAGGGCAGAGACCCAGTACTTC
CASSTRAETQYF
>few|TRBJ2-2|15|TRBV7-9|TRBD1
TGTGCCAGCAGCTTCGGGACAGGTGTTACAGGGGAGCTGTTTTTT
CASSFGTGVTGELFF
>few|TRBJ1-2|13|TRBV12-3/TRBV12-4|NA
TGTGCCAGCAGCCTGGCAGGGATCTATGGCTACACCTTC
CASSLAGIYGYTF
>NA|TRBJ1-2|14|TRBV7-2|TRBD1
TGTGCCAGCAGCCCCGGGACAGCACCCTATGGCTACACCTTC
CASSPGTAPYGYTF
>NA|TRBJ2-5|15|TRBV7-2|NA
TGTGCCAGCAGCTTGGCCGGCTCCTGGGGGGAGACCCAGTACTTC
CASSLAGSWGETQYF
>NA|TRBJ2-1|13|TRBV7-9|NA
TGTGCCAGCAGCTTGTACTCCGACAATGAGCAGTTCTTC
CASSLYSDNEQFF
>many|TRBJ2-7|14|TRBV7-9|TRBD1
TGTGCCAGCAGCTCCGCGGGACAGGGCTACGAGCAGTACTTC
CASSSAGQGYEQYF
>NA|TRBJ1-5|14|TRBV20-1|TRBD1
TGCAGTGCTAGGGACAGGGGGCAAGGTCAGCCCCAGCATTTT
CSARDRGQGQPQHF
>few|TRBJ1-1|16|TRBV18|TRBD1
TGTGCCAGCTCACCGCTTGAGGGGGCAGGGGCCACTGAAGCTTTCTTT
CASSPLEGAGATEAFF
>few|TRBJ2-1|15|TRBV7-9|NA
TGTGCCAGCAGCTTAGACGGGGCTCGATACAATGAGCAGTTCTTC
CASSLDGARYNEQFF
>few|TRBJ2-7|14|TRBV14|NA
TGTGCCAGCAGCCAAGGTTTAAAGGTCTACGAGCAGTACTTC
CASSQGLKVYEQYF
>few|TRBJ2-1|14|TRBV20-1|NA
TGCAGTGCTAGAAGGGGGGGGTCCTACAATGAGCAGTTCTTC
CSARRGGSYNEQFF
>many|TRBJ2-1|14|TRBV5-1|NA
TGCGCCAGCAGCTTGGGTCCTTTCGCGGGTGAGCAGTTCTTC
CASSLGPFAGEQFF
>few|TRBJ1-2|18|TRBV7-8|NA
TGTGCCAGCAGCTTAGACGCTGGGTGGTCAGGGGAAATGGATGGCTACACCTTC
CASSLDAGWSGEMDGYTF
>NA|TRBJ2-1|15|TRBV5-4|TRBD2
TGTGCCAGCAGCCAGGGAGCGGGGGGATTGAATGAGCAGTTCTTC
CASSQGAGGLNEQFF
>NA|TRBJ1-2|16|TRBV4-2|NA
TGTGCCAGCAGCCAAGAAACTCCGCGGGAGTTCGGCGGCTACACCTTC
CASSQETPREFGGYTF
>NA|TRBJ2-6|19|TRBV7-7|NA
TGTGCCAGCAGCTCTTCGTTGGGCAGCCGCAACTCTGGGGCCAACGTCCTGACTTTC
CASSSSLGSRNSGANVLTF
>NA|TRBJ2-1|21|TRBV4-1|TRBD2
TGCGCCAGCAGCCAAGATCTTCTGTCGGGACTAGCGGGGGGGCCGGGGAATGAGCAGTTCTTC
CASSQDLLSGLAGGPGNEQFF
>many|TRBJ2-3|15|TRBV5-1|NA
TGCGCCAGCAGCTTAGGGGGGGCCCGCACAGATACGCAGTATTTT
CASSLGGARTDTQYF
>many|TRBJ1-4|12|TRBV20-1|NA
TGCAGTGCTACAGGGGACGGTGAAAAACTGTTTTTT
CSATGDGEKLFF
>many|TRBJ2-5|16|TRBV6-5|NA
TGTGCCAGCAGTTACCGTCGGGGGAGCCACCAAGAGACCCAGTACTTC
CASSYRRGSHQETQYF
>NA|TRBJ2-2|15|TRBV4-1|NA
TGCGCCAGCAGCCGCGGCCCGGGAATCGCCGGGGAGCTGTTTTTT
CASSRGPGIAGELFF
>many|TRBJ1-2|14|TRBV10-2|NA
TGCGCCAGCAGAAAGGGAGATGGGGTCTATGGCTACACCTTC
CASRKGDGVYGYTF